This TCR beta chain derives from a study of cytomegalovirus exposure and HLA in healthy donors. The study, taken as a whole, reports: The listing of 150 to 200 TCR beta chains classed them as cytomegalovirus-associated. Previous analysis showed most TCR beta V segments were productive about 90% or about 30% of the time. Analysis performed later found about 17,000 TCR beta sequences associated with HLA alleles at 0.05 false discovery rate. In a later analysis, an Asian-associated ancestry cluster reportedly showed fewer N-insertions than the 666-donor mean.

Comments on this clone: Its matching antigen is unknown.

CDR3 length: 13 residues. Germline loops: CDR1 SGDLS, CDR2 YYNGEE. V was pared by 0 bases and J by 1 base, with 4 bases between. The PCR made use of 60 Vbeta and 13 Jbeta primers. The assay was immunoSEQ multiplex PCR, and TCRdb's table has in-frame clones only and misses some. The table shows around 150,000 clones, with around 88% occurring only once. The chain couples TRBV9 to TRBJ1-2; D remains unclear. The clonotype comes from a woman aged 25 to 45 in good health and CMV-seronegative. Sequenced material: PBMCs. In DNA, the CDR3 is TGTGCCAGCAGCGTAGACAGTAACTATGGCTACACCTTC. It encodes CASSVDSNYGYTF. Using reference TRBV9 and TRBJ1-2 for the parts outside the CDR3, the full variable domain is DSGVTQTPKHLITATGQRVTLRCSPRSGDLSVYWYQQSLDQGLQFLIQYYNGEERAKGNILERFSAQQFPDLHSELNLSSLELGDSALYFCASSVDSNYGYTFGSGTRLTVV.